These 15 T cell receptor beta chains were all obtained from the same sample, sequenced in a study of read filtering for tumor transcriptome and immune sequencing (TCRdb year 2020). Data came from an Illumina HiSeq 4000. TCR libraries were constructed from 350 to 400 ng RNA using the Immunoverse kit, and molecular barcoded adaptors covering alpha/delta and beta/gamma chains were employed. TCRdb trimmed the raw reads at Q25, called clones with MiXCR and kept productive beta chains. CDR3 protein sequences are deduplicated, and each keeps its most common genes and DNA. Here the sample has some 130,000 distinct CDR3 sequences; 13% occur a single time. 8% to 9% of the sample is held by the ten biggest clonotypes. Sequencing used a population of CD138-negative cells sorted from bone marrow. The sample's cell subset or site label, in plain terms: bone marrow mononuclear cells depleted of CD138+ plasma/myeloma cells by negative magnetic selection. These receptors came from a donor aged 40 or over with multiple myeloma.

This clonotype was seen repeatedly, ten times or more. This chain connects TRBV7-6 to TRBJ2-3, with D possibly TRBD2 on 5 matching bases. V shed 5 bases and J shed 1 base, with 13 bases lying between them. This CDR3 comprises 15 residues. CDR1 and CDR2 (germline): SGHVS, FNYEAQ. CDR3 in DNA: TGTGCCAGCAGCGAAACTTGGGGAGGCACAGATACGCAGTATTTT. Translation gives CASSETWGGTDTQYF.

At least ten counts were recorded for this clonotype. This chain joins TRBV5-4 and TRBJ1-3; unclear D gene. With 4 bases removed from V and 0 bases from J, the gap between germline ends came to 11 bases. There are 15 residues in the CDR3. Germline V gene lookup returns CDR1 SGHNT and CDR2 YYREEE (reference sequence). In DNA form, the CDR3 reads TGTGCCAGCAGCCTGGGTGAAAACTCTGGAAACACCATATATTTT. It yields the protein CASSLGENSGNTIYF.

This clonotype was seen only a few times. The chain has TRBV11-2 and TRBJ2-1; D tentatively reads TRBD1 or TRBD2 (5 bases each). The CDR3 covers 16 residues. Trimming cost V 4 bases and J 6 bases, with 19 bases left between them. The germline V gene has CDR1 SGHAT and CDR2 FQNNGV. In DNA form, the CDR3 reads TGTGCCAGCAGCTCGCTACGGGACGAACTACCCAATGAGCAGTTCTTC. It specifies CASSSLRDELPNEQFF.

This clonotype was seen more than once but under ten times. The V gene is TRBV6-5, the J gene TRBJ2-7; D call uncertain. The CDR3 is made up of 14 amino acids. Trimming took off 10 bases at V and 1 base at J, with 17 bases between the two ends. Germline CDR1 reads MNHEY; CDR2 reads SVGAGI. This CDR3 reads CATIDPDGSYEQYF. The CDR3 DNA reads TGTGCCACCATCGACCCCGACGGATCCTACGAGCAGTACTTC.

This clonotype has ten or more counts. The chain carries TRBV14 and TRBJ2-2; a possible D gene is TRBD1 (5 bases). The length of the CDR3 is 16 residues. Between the trimmed V and J ends, which lost 1 base and 1 base, there was a span of 10 bases. CDR1 is SGHDN and CDR2 is FVKESK in the germline V gene. Here the CDR3 reads CASSQVTGLNTGELFF. The CDR3 region has the DNA TGTGCCAGCAGCCAAGTAACAGGCTTGAACACCGGGGAGCTGTTTTTT.

Regarding this clonotype: The final CDR3 position lacks the conserved phenylalanine or tryptophan, pointing to a likely read error. The DNA is omitted, as the CDR3 cannot be located on it reliably, and the CDR3 follows TCRdb's listing. The chain has TRBV20-1 and TRBJ2-1; TRBD2, the table's D call, was not compared with the DNA. The CDR3 has 13 amino acids, counting both end residues. From germline, CDR1 is DFQATT and CDR2 SNEGSKA (reference sequence). CDR3 sequence reads: CGARVQAFNEQIS.

This clonotype was seen repeatedly, ten times or more. The chain couples TRBV27 to TRBJ2-7, with 12 bases aligning to TRBD2. The CDR3 contains 18 residues. J lost 3 bases, V lost 5 bases, and 14 bases had no gene match. Germline values: CDR1 MNHEY, CDR2 SMNVEV (reference sequence). In DNA, the CDR3 is TGTGCCAGCAGTCCATTCATGGGACTAGCGGGCCCTAACTACGAGCAGTACTTC. Translating gives CASSPFMGLAGPNYEQYF.

This clonotype was counted many times. The chain employs TRBV9 and TRBJ2-1; 9 nucleotides agree with TRBD2. V was clipped by 0 bases and J by 9 bases; unmatched bases: 1. Germline CDR1 is SGDLS and CDR2 is YYNGEE. The CDR3 has 13 residues. DNA for the CDR3: TGTGCCAGCAGCGTAGGACTAGCGGCTGAGCAGTTCTTC. Translated: CASSVGLAAEQFF.

Regarding this clonotype: Since a much larger clone is just one base distant, this may be a read error. The chain recombines TRBV12-3 or TRBV12-4 with TRBJ1-5; D unclear. This CDR3 is 15 amino acids long. The CDR3 bases are TGTGCCAGCAGTTTAAGTGGGGAACGCAATCAGACCCAGCATTTT. Its protein product is CASSLSGERNQTQHF.

This clonotype showed up many times. The rearrangement links TRBV5-1 to TRBJ2-5; the match to TRBD1 covers 7 bases. The CDR3 length is 15 residues. CDR1 is SGHRS and CDR2 is YFSETQ in the germline V gene. The J segment lost 2 bases and the V segment lost 0 bases, leaving 4 bases of the junction unmatched. This chain's CDR3 is CASSLGGRGQETQYF. Here the CDR3 DNA reads TGCGCCAGCAGCTTGGGAGGCAGGGGGCAAGAGACCCAGTACTTC.

The rearrangement joins TRBV10-1 to TRBJ2-7, with D maybe TRBD2 (5 bases). The V end was cut by 2 bases, the J end by 3 bases, with 11 bases between. The CDR3 covers 14 residues. Germline loops: CDR1 WNHNN, CDR2 SYGVQD (reference sequence). The chain's CDR3 is CASSETRRHYEQYF. CDR3 nucleotides: TGCGCCAGCAGTGAGACTAGGCGCCACTACGAGCAGTACTTC.

This clonotype showed up many times. V usage is TRBV20-1 and J usage is TRBJ2-2, with D perhaps TRBD1 (6 bases). This CDR3 has 12 residues. V gave up 4 bases and J gave up 7 bases, with 10 bases separating them. The germline V gene has CDR1 DFQATT and CDR2 SNEGSKA (reference sequence). CDR3 nucleotide sequence: TGCAGTGCTAAACAGGGAATCGGGGAGCTGTTTTTT. It yields the protein CSAKQGIGELFF.

This clonotype has at least ten counts. The chain uses TRBV5-1 and TRBJ2-4; 7 nucleotides match TRBD1. Per the germline V gene, CDR1 is SGHRS and CDR2 is YFSETQ. V lost 4 bases to trimming and J lost 0 bases; unmatched junction nucleotides: 7. This CDR3 contains 16 residues. The DNA for the CDR3 is TGCGCCAGCAGCCAAACGACAGGGTTAGCCAAAAACATTCAGTACTTC. It translates to CASSQTTGLAKNIQYF.

This clonotype was seen more than once but under ten times. The rearrangement links TRBV12-3 or TRBV12-4 to TRBJ2-5; 9 positions match TRBD2. The length of the CDR3 is 14 residues. Trimming took 3 bases from V and 5 from J; bases not matched to a gene: 4. CDR3 residues: CASSLSGRHETQYF. The CDR3 DNA is TGTGCCAGCAGTTTGAGCGGGAGGCATGAGACCCAGTACTTC.

The rearrangement uses TRBV28 and TRBJ2-3; possible D gene TRBD2, 6 bases. V was clipped by 6 bases and J by 9 bases, with 10 bases between them. CDR3 length: 11 amino acids. Germline V gene lookup returns CDR1 MDHEN and CDR2 SYDVKM. CDR3 sequence: CASSRERTQYF. CDR3 DNA: TGTGCCAGCAGCCGGGAGCGCACGCAGTATTTT.